A selection of T cell receptor beta chains follows, all from one sample in a study of T-cell memory formation after mild COVID-19. TCRdb processed the 5' RACE reads anew with MiXCR; each CDR3 protein has one entry. Here the sample spans approximately 250,000 distinct CDR3 sequences, approximately 16% being singletons. The sample comprised PBMCs or a T cell subset sorted from them (not recorded which). These receptor sequences come from a young man who had mild COVID-19 (a few samples of this study predate the infection). Cell type and time point are not known. Each CDR3 is given with its conserved first and last residue. D genes are given only for firm matches. Expanded clones are given a class, and other clones once, few, many or no size at all.

J: TRBJ2-7; D: .; V: TRBV10-1; size: many; CDR3: CASSEAGHSYEQYF; DNA: TGCGCCAGCAGTGAAGCTGGACACTCTTACGAGCAGTACTTC
J: TRBJ2-5; D: .; V: TRBV5-1; size: few; CDR3: CASSMGRQPTQYF; DNA: TGCGCCAGCAGCATGGGCCGGCAGCCGACCCAGTACTTC
J: TRBJ1-1; D: .; V: TRBV29-1; size: few; CDR3: CSAKSEVPEAFF; DNA: TGCAGCGCCAAATCCGAAGTGCCTGAAGCTTTCTTT
J: TRBJ2-7; D: TRBD1; V: TRBV7-8; size: few; CDR3: CASSLVGTGRIYEQYF; DNA: TGTGCCAGCAGCTTAGTAGGGACAGGGAGAATCTACGAGCAGTACTTC
J: TRBJ2-2; D: .; V: TRBV20-1; size: many; CDR3: CSASPPGLPNTGELFF; DNA: TGCAGTGCTAGCCCTCCCGGGCTCCCCAACACCGGGGAGCTGTTTTTT
J: TRBJ2-5; D: .; V: TRBV6-5; size: few; CDR3: CASSYSIGRETQYF; DNA: TGTGCCAGCAGTTACTCGATAGGGAGGGAGACCCAGTACTTC
J: TRBJ2-1; D: TRBD2; V: TRBV12-3/TRBV12-4; size: few; CDR3: CASSTSEGRSYNEQFF; DNA: TGTGCCAGCAGTACTAGCGAAGGGCGCAGCTACAATGAGCAGTTCTTC
J: TRBJ2-5; D: .; V: TRBV4-1; size: many; CDR3: CASSGRTAQETQYF; DNA: TGCGCCAGCAGCGGCCGGACAGCCCAAGAGACCCAGTACTTC
J: TRBJ1-6; D: TRBD1; V: TRBV3-1; size: .; CDR3: CASSPWDRTNSPLHF; DNA: TGTGCCAGCAGCCCGTGGGACAGAACTAATTCACCCCTCCACTTT
J: TRBJ1-6; D: .; V: TRBV7-9; size: few; CDR3: CASSSDGGWGAPLHF; DNA: TGTGCCAGCAGCTCCGACGGTGGCTGGGGGGCACCCCTCCACTTT
J: TRBJ1-1; D: .; V: TRBV7-2; size: many; CDR3: CASSSDALNTEAFF; DNA: TGTGCCAGCAGCTCAGACGCGCTTAACACTGAAGCTTTCTTT
J: TRBJ1-6; D: TRBD1; V: TRBV5-1; size: .; CDR3: CASSPRDRAEYSPLHF; DNA: TGCGCCAGCAGCCCCCGGGACAGGGCGGAATATTCACCCCTCCACTTT
J: TRBJ1-2; D: .; V: TRBV5-1; size: few; CDR3: CASSFSEGFYGYTF; DNA: TGCGCCAGCAGCTTTTCCGAAGGGTTCTATGGCTACACCTTC
J: TRBJ1-2; D: .; V: TRBV7-9; size: .; CDR3: CASSLVETDYGYTF; DNA: TGTGCCAGCAGCTTAGTGGAGACAGACTATGGCTACACCTTC
J: TRBJ2-5; D: .; V: TRBV7-9; size: many; CDR3: CASSSGRETQYF; DNA: TGTGCCAGCAGCTCGGGGCGAGAGACCCAGTACTTC
J: TRBJ2-5; D: .; V: TRBV5-1; size: few; CDR3: CASPPHPETQYF; DNA: TGCGCCAGCCCCCCTCACCCGGAGACCCAGTACTTC
J: TRBJ1-2; D: .; V: TRBV7-8; size: .; CDR3: CASSLARDPYGYTF; DNA: TGTGCCAGCAGCTTAGCCAGGGACCCCTATGGCTACACCTTC
J: TRBJ1-2; D: TRBD1; V: TRBV29-1; size: .; CDR3: CSSQPGQGPYGYTF; DNA: TGCAGCTCCCAGCCGGGACAGGGTCCCTATGGCTACACCTTC
J: TRBJ1-2; D: .; V: TRBV9; size: few; CDR3: CASSVDPVAIYGYTF; DNA: TGTGCCAGCAGCGTAGATCCAGTAGCTATCTATGGCTACACCTTC
J: TRBJ2-1; D: .; V: TRBV6-6; size: .; CDR3: CASIPARSYNEQFF; DNA: TGTGCCAGCATTCCGGCGAGATCCTACAATGAGCAGTTCTTC
J: TRBJ1-3; D: .; V: TRBV6-7; size: .; CDR3: CASSQPGQRGNTIYF; DNA: TGTGCCAGCAGTCAGCCAGGGCAACGAGGAAACACCATATATTTT
J: TRBJ2-5; D: TRBD2; V: TRBV5-1; size: .; CDR3: CASSFVVRRGGVETQYF; DNA: TGCGCCAGCAGCTTCGTTGTCCGGCGGGGGGGCGTGGAGACCCAGTACTTC
J: TRBJ2-6; D: .; V: TRBV2; size: .; CDR3: CASRRDGDSGANVLTF; DNA: TGTGCCAGCAGACGGGACGGGGACTCTGGGGCCAACGTCCTGACTTTC
J: TRBJ2-3; D: .; V: TRBV4-2; size: .; CDR3: CASSQGGRSTDTQYF; DNA: TGTGCCAGCAGCCAAGGGGGCAGGAGCACAGATACGCAGTATTTT
J: TRBJ2-3; D: TRBD2; V: TRBV4-1; size: .; CDR3: CASSPPGLAAPDTQYF; DNA: TGCGCCAGCAGCCCACCGGGACTAGCGGCCCCAGATACGCAGTATTTT
J: TRBJ2-5; D: .; V: TRBV4-1; size: .; CDR3: CASSQDWRGQETQYF; DNA: TGCGCCAGCAGCCAAGATTGGCGGGGTCAAGAGACCCAGTACTTC
J: TRBJ1-4; D: .; V: TRBV7-6; size: .; CDR3: CASSPSTASQPFNEKLFF; DNA: TGTGCCAGCAGCCCTTCCACCGCAAGCCAACCCTTTAATGAAAAACTGTTTTTT
J: TRBJ2-4; D: .; V: TRBV4-1; size: .; CDR3: CASSQGGRGTKNIQYF; DNA: TGCGCCAGCAGCCAAGGAGGGCGGGGTACCAAAAACATTCAGTACTTC
J: TRBJ2-6; D: .; V: TRBV6-2/TRBV6-3; size: .; CDR3: CASSYAAGANVLTF; DNA: TGTGCCAGCAGTTATGCGGCAGGGGCCAACGTCCTGACTTTC
J: TRBJ2-7; D: .; V: TRBV6-2/TRBV6-3; size: .; CDR3: CASSYRGRFSYEQYF; DNA: TGTGCCAGCAGTTACAGGGGCCGGTTCTCCTACGAGCAGTACTTC
J: TRBJ1-6; D: .; V: TRBV2; size: few; CDR3: CASSTRTLYNSPLHF; DNA: TGTGCCAGCTCTACCCGGACTTTATATAATTCACCCCTCCACTTT
J: TRBJ2-5; D: .; V: TRBV21-1; size: .; CDR3: CASSKKYRGDETQYF; DNA: TGTGCCAGCAGCAAAAAGTACAGGGGGGATGAGACCCAGTACTTC
J: TRBJ2-2; D: TRBD1; V: TRBV11-1; size: .; CDR3: CASSLWDSLFANTGELFF; DNA: TGTGCCAGCAGCTTATGGGACAGCCTTTTCGCGAACACCGGGGAGCTGTTTTTT
J: TRBJ1-1; D: .; V: TRBV10-3; size: .; CDR3: CAIRASGRGGTEAFF; DNA: TGTGCCATCAGGGCCTCGGGCAGGGGCGGGACTGAAGCTTTCTTT
J: TRBJ1-1; D: .; V: TRBV7-9; size: .; CDR3: CASSFPAAPNTEAFF; DNA: TGTGCCAGCAGCTTCCCGGCAGCCCCGAACACTGAAGCTTTCTTT
J: TRBJ1-5; D: .; V: TRBV5-1; size: few; CDR3: CASSSWGDNQPQHF; DNA: TGCGCCAGCAGCTCCTGGGGTGACAATCAGCCCCAGCATTTT
J: TRBJ1-1; D: .; V: TRBV7-8; size: few; CDR3: CASLKLFGGLNTEAFF; DNA: TGTGCCAGCTTAAAACTCTTTGGGGGGCTGAACACTGAAGCTTTCTTT
J: TRBJ1-5; D: .; V: TRBV18; size: few; CDR3: CASSPEWGNQPQHF; DNA: TGTGCCAGCTCACCCGAGTGGGGGAATCAGCCCCAGCATTTT
J: TRBJ1-4; D: .; V: TRBV29-1; size: .; CDR3: CSVDERGTNEKLFF; DNA: TGCAGCGTTGACGAGAGGGGAACTAATGAAAAACTGTTTTTT
J: TRBJ2-7; D: .; V: TRBV4-2; size: few; CDR3: CASSSRDSYEQYF; DNA: TGTGCCAGCAGCTCTCGGGACTCCTACGAGCAGTACTTC
J: TRBJ1-1; D: .; V: TRBV4-2; size: .; CDR3: CASSQGSSEAFF; DNA: TGTGCCAGCAGCCAAGGAAGCTCCGAAGCTTTCTTT
J: TRBJ1-4; D: .; V: TRBV28; size: .; CDR3: CASRPGQFSDEKLFF; DNA: TGTGCCAGCAGGCCTGGACAGTTTTCGGATGAAAAACTGTTTTTT